Detailed here is one T cell receptor (beta chain). The sample holds one count of this clonotype. Its antigen remains undetermined. Base qualities were left out, and no much larger clone turns up one base away. One read alone makes for weak evidence. RNA was extracted using the RNeasy kit, and roughly 0.5 to 1 ug of the RNA was reverse transcribed with random hexamers. TCR beta CDR3 regions were amplified with the immunoSEQ multiplex PCR assay covering 54 Vbeta and 13 Jbeta segments. PCR amplification bias was corrected using a synthetic template baseline for primer optimization and computational correction. Processing in the source paper ran as follows. Only productive sequences were kept, with reads annotated to V, D and J genes according to IMGT and analyzed in immunoSEQ Analyzer. Clonality was computed as one minus Shannon entropy normalized by log2 of the number of productive unique sequences. For each patient and control, public and private clones were evaluated among the 100 most prevalent clones. Clones were defined as Susac-specific when absent from the healthy and MS cohorts, from some 1,100 published viral clones and from other ImmuneACCESS disease sequences. The raw public data were reprocessed by TCRdb itself: fastp quality trimming at Q25, MiXCR clonotype calling, in-frame beta chains only. One record per CDR3 amino acid sequence lists the most common genes and DNA. TCRdb assigned the V and J calls; the authors' analysis was not used. Recorded for this sample are around 100,000 distinct CDR3 sequences; nearly 97% of them occurred a single time. 0.3% of the sample rests with the top ten.

This record comes from a study of CD8 T cells in Susac syndrome (dated by TCRdb to the late 2010s). Looking at the study overall: Of the Susac syndrome patients who were sequenced, eight were in clinical remission while five or six had clinically active disease. Clonality of the CD8+ T cell repertoire was compared between roughly eleven healthy donors, roughly 14 Susac syndrome patients and approximately 16 multiple sclerosis patients. Whether CD8+ T cell activation and differentiation in Susac syndrome was antigen driven was tested using repertoire sequencing. At blood withdrawal, Susac syndrome patients were therapy-naive, treated with corticosteroids (with IVIg additionally given to some), or treated with IVIg alone. The study at large found these results: Susac syndrome CD8+ repertoires showed clonal expansion, highest in CD8+ TEMRA cells and greater in clinically active than remitting patients. Looking at Susac-specific public clones, the researchers identified some 16 in the total CD8+ repertoire and a few in the CD8+ TEMRA repertoire. The number of individuals in the TCR sequencing and HLA analysis was acknowledged as relatively small.

Peripheral blood CD8+ and CD4+ T cells from healthy donors, Susac syndrome patients and multiple sclerosis patients were profiled using high-throughput TCR beta sequencing. The Susac syndrome patients fulfilled recently defined diagnostic criteria for either definite or probable disease. Bulk CD8+ and CD4+ T cells were purified magnetically by negative isolation, whereas CD8+ TEMRA cells were enriched by FACS. Blood was collected in EDTA tubes and processed within 24 hours, with PBMCs isolated through density gradient centrifugation. PBMCs intended for TCR sequencing were cryopreserved in liquid nitrogen and were subsequently thawed in a 37 degrees C water bath. A purity of at least 90% was achieved for sorted or isolated CD4+, CD8+ and CD8+ TEMRA cells. Trimming takes 0 bases off V and 1 base off J; junction bases not matched to a gene: 15. CDR1 and CDR2, per the germline V gene (reference sequence), are DFQATT and SNEGSKA. From the cysteine up to the phenylalanine, the CDR3 has a length of 20 residues. The retained sequence is limited to the CDR3, 60 bases, with the frame set at the first base.

Specimen: CD8+ T cells from PBMCs. The sequence was obtained from a human donor with Susac syndrome. Here the chain combines TRBV20-1 and TRBJ2-1; 10 junctional bases match TRBD2. The CDR3 protein sequence reads: CSARDIGLAGEGGSYNEQFF. The DNA is as follows: TGCAGTGCTAGAGATATTGGGCTAGCGGGAGAGGGCGGATCCTACAATGAGCAGTTCTTC.